Presented here are 28 T cell receptor beta chains from one specimen sequenced in a study of cytomegalovirus exposure and HLA in healthy donors. The PCR had 60 Vbeta and 13 Jbeta primers. Libraries were prepared by immunoSEQ multiplex PCR; TCRdb keeps only in-frame clonotypes and omits some of them. The sample has 7,000 or so clones, approximately 47% seen once. Sample: PBMCs. These receptors were collected from a man aged 25 to 40 in good health and CMV-seropositive.

V is TRBV4-3 and J is TRBJ2-4, with D perhaps matching TRBD2 (6 bases). Germline V gives CDR1 LGHNA, CDR2 YSLEER. The CDR3 consists of 16 residues. Trimming removed 0 bases from V and 8 bases from J, with 17 bases in between. This CDR3 reads CASSQEFRDWGDIQYF. The CDR3 DNA reads as TGCGCCAGCAGCCAAGAATTTAGGGACTGGGGGGACATTCAGTACTTC.

This clone was detected once. The chain has TRBV6-5 and TRBJ2-2, with D uncertain. The V end was cut by 11 bases, the J end by 1 base, with 8 bases between. Germline CDR1 MNHEY, CDR2 SVGAGI. The CDR3 is 12 amino acids. CDR3 bases: TGTGCCGTAGCTTGGAACACCGGGGAGCTGTTTTTT. Translating it yields CAVAWNTGELFF.

The V and J genes are TRBV7-2 and TRBJ1-1; D uncertain. Germline CDR1 and CDR2: SGHTA and FQGNSA. The V gene lost 5 bases and the J gene lost 6 bases, with 7 bases spanning the gap. The CDR3 is 11 residues long. The CDR3 DNA is TGTGCCAGCAGCGGGAGGGCTGAAGCTTTCTTT. Protein sequence: CASSGRAEAFF.

The gene calls are TRBV29-1 and TRBJ1-3; D is ambiguous. This CDR3 contains 15 residues. The V gene lost 7 bases and the J gene lost 0 bases, with 16 bases spanning the gap. CDR1 is SQVTM and CDR2 is ANQGSEA in the germline V gene. In DNA form, the CDR3 reads TGCAGCGGGCTAGTCGATCTGGTCTCTGGAAACACCATATATTTT. Encoded protein: CSGLVDLVSGNTIYF.

The chain uses TRBV7-2 and TRBJ2-3; TRBD2 matches 12 bases. In germline, CDR1 is SGHTA, CDR2 FQGNSA. The ends lost 5 bases at V and 3 bases at J; junction bases unmatched: 6. This CDR3 region has 16 residues. The CDR3 is CASSPGLAGRTDTQYF. CDR3 nucleotides: TGTGCCAGCAGCCCCGGACTAGCGGGAAGAACAGATACGCAGTATTTT.

This clone appeared a few times. The chain employs TRBV28 and TRBJ1-4; D remains ambiguous. CDR3 length equals 13 residues. V was trimmed by 2 bases and J by 6 bases, leaving 7 bases between them. CDR1 and CDR2 from the germline V gene are MDHEN and SYDVKM. In DNA, the CDR3 is TGTGCCAGCAGTTTAGTAACAGATGAAAAACTGTTTTTT. Translated, it gives CASSLVTDEKLFF.

V is TRBV29-1 and J is TRBJ1-2; 7 nucleotides agree with TRBD1. The CDR3 has 12 residues. Germline V gene data show CDR1 as SQVTM and CDR2 as ANQGSEA. The J segment lost 4 bases and the V segment lost 6 bases, leaving 5 bases of the junction unmatched. CDR3 in amino acids: CSVADRFYGYTF. CDR3 sequence (DNA): TGCAGCGTGGCGGACAGGTTCTATGGCTACACCTTC.

In the case of this clone: One junction end does not reproduce the germline sequence, and a read error may be involved. The J gene is TRBJ2-3, the V gene TRBV7-2; maybe TRBD1 (5 bases). This CDR3 is built from 13 residues. CDR1 SGHTA and CDR2 FQGNSA come from the germline V gene. The CDR3: CASSLDMGRQRLF. The CDR3 DNA reads as TGTGCCAGCAGCCTCGATATGGGCCGACAGAGACTTTTT.

The chain employs TRBV9 and TRBJ1-4, with 11 bases aligning to TRBD1. The CDR3 runs 14 residues. CDR1 SGDLS and CDR2 YYNGEE come from the germline V gene. Trimming removed 3 bases from V and 7 bases from J; junction bases left unmatched: 2. CDR3 nucleotide sequence: TGTGCCAGCAGCGGGACAGGGGGCTCTGAAAAACTGTTTTTT. It codes for CASSGTGGSEKLFF.

This clone turned up a few times. CDR3 DNA: TGTGCCAGCATGGATGGGGGGTATGGCTACACCTTC. Translation: CASMDGGYGYTF. The chain has TRBV7-2 and TRBJ1-2; the D gene is possibly TRBD1 (5 bases). The CDR3 contains 12 residues. Germline CDR1 SGHTA, CDR2 FQGNSA. With 7 bases removed from V and 5 bases from J, the gap between germline ends came to 11 bases.

This rearrangement joins TRBV9 to TRBJ2-1, with D unclear. CDR3 size: 12 residues. V lost 3 bases and J lost 6, with 7 bases in between. The germline gives CDR1 SGDLS, CDR2 YYNGEE. This CDR3 reads CASSASGNEQFF. In nucleotides, the CDR3 is TGTGCCAGCAGCGCTAGTGGCAATGAGCAGTTCTTC.

The CDR3 reads CASSREGGAGHEQFF. CDR3 sequence (DNA): TGTGCCAGCAGCCGAGAAGGGGGGGCCGGCCATGAGCAGTTCTTC. The chain uses TRBV11-3 and TRBJ2-1; D may be TRBD2 (7 bases). Germline CDR1 and CDR2: SGHNT and YENEEA. Trimming pared 5 bases from V and 8 bases from J, leaving 19 bases between. The CDR3 loop spans 15 amino acids.

In DNA form, the CDR3 reads TGTGCCAGCAGCCCCGGGACAGGGGGCACTGAAGCTTTCTTT. It codes for CASSPGTGGTEAFF. The V call is TRBV9, the J call TRBJ1-1; 11 bases align to TRBD1. Looked up from germline, CDR1 is SGDLS and CDR2 is YYNGEE. J lost 4 bases, V lost 4 bases, and 3 bases had no gene match. CDR3 length: 14 amino acids.

V gene TRBV11-2 combines with J gene TRBJ2-5; the match to TRBD2 covers 9 bases. Trimming at V came to 4 bases and at J to 7 bases, leaving 7 bases not matched to a gene. The CDR3 is 14 amino acids. The germline V gene encodes CDR1 SGHAT and CDR2 FQNNGV. This chain's CDR3 is CASSSLAGVWTQYF. DNA for the CDR3: TGTGCCAGCAGCTCCTTAGCGGGAGTCTGGACCCAGTACTTC.

The V gene is TRBV4-3, the J gene TRBJ2-2, with D possibly being TRBD2 (6 bases). The length of the CDR3 is 15 residues. V dropped 0 bases and J dropped 9 bases, with 14 bases sitting between them. CDR1 and CDR2 from the germline V gene are LGHNA and YSLEER. This CDR3 is CASSQDLGGMRELFF. The CDR3 nucleotides read TGCGCCAGCAGCCAAGATCTCGGAGGGATGAGGGAGCTGTTTTTT.

V is TRBV6-5 and J is TRBJ1-3; a weak D match, TRBD1 (6 bases). Germline CDR1 reads MNHEY; CDR2 reads SVGAGI. The CDR3 covers 15 residues. V gave up 7 bases and J gave up 3 bases, with 16 bases separating them. The CDR3 spells CASTPRGALGNTIYF. The DNA for the CDR3 is TGTGCCAGCACCCCGCGGGGGGCGCTTGGAAACACCATATATTTT.

CDR3 sequence: CASSPPSGYEQYF. The CDR3 nucleotides read TGTGCCAGCTCACCCCCATCCGGTTACGAGCAGTACTTC. The V and J genes are TRBV18 and TRBJ2-7; D not certain. The length of the CDR3 is 13 residues. The germline V gene encodes CDR1 KGHSH and CDR2 LQKENI. The V gene lost 3 bases and the J gene lost 4 bases, with 10 bases spanning the gap.

The chain combines TRBV15 with TRBJ2-1; 7 bases line up with TRBD2. Per germline, CDR1 LNHNV and CDR2 YYDKDF (reference sequence). The V and J ends lost 8 bases and 2 bases, in that order; junction bases with no gene match: 0. The CDR3 has 12 amino acids. CDR3 DNA sequence: TGTGCCACCGGACTAGCCTACAATGAGCAGTTCTTC. Translated: CATGLAYNEQFF.

This chain joins TRBV7-2 and TRBJ1-1; tentative D call: TRBD1 (6 bases). V lost 4 bases to trimming and J lost 5 bases, with 8 bases between them. Per germline, CDR1 SGHTA and CDR2 FQGNSA. This CDR3 spans 12 amino acids. CDR3 amino acids: CASSSGQTEAFF. The CDR3 coding sequence is TGTGCCAGCAGCTCAGGACAGACTGAAGCTTTCTTT.

The chain is built from TRBV6-5 and TRBJ2-7, with 8 bases aligning to TRBD1. The CDR3 consists of 14 residues. Germline V gives CDR1 MNHEY, CDR2 SVGAGI. J gave up 3 bases and V 6 bases, and 7 bases lay outside the gene matches. The DNA of the CDR3 is TGTGCCAGCAGCCCCCGGACAGGGAGCTACGAGCAGTACTTC. Translated: CASSPRTGSYEQYF.

The chain has TRBV29-1 and TRBJ1-2; D is possibly TRBD1 (6 bases). CDR1 SQVTM and CDR2 ANQGSEA come from the germline V gene. V lost 4 bases to trimming and J lost 5 bases, with 8 bases between them. The CDR3 runs to 11 residues. CDR3 sequence (DNA): TGCAGCGTTGGGCAGGGGTATGGCTACACCTTC. It is translated as CSVGQGYGYTF.

This clone has more than one count but fewer than ten. The chain employs TRBV6-5 and TRBJ1-2; 8 bases are shared with TRBD1. In germline, CDR1 is MNHEY, CDR2 SVGAGI. Unmatched junction bases numbered 6, after V lost 6 bases and J lost 6 bases. The CDR3 is 13 residues long. CDR3 bases: TGTGCCAGCAGCCACCAGGGGGCGGATGGCTACACCTTC. Residues: CASSHQGADGYTF.

Written as DNA, the CDR3 is TGTGCCAGCAGCTTCGGACAGGGGTACAATGAGCAGTTCTTC. Encoded protein: CASSFGQGYNEQFF. The rearrangement links TRBV11-2 to TRBJ2-1, with 9 bases aligning to TRBD1. The germline V gene encodes CDR1 SGHAT and CDR2 FQNNGV. Unmatched junction bases numbered 1, after V lost 3 bases and J lost 4 bases. The CDR3 covers 14 residues.

The CDR3 loop is CAWSLPNEQFF. CDR3 in DNA: TGTGCCTGGAGCCTCCCCAATGAGCAGTTCTTC. This chain uses TRBV30 with TRBJ2-1; D gene ambiguous. The CDR3 is 11 residues long. V was shortened by 3 bases and J by 6 bases, with 6 bases between the two germline ends. Per the germline V gene, CDR1 is GTSNPN and CDR2 is SVGIG (reference sequence).

V and J are TRBV6-1 and TRBJ1-1; TRBD1 might be the D (5 bases). This CDR3 contains 15 residues. V gave up 7 bases and J gave up 5 bases, with 20 bases separating them. Germline CDR1 MNHNS, CDR2 SASEGT. The CDR3 nucleotides are TGTGCCAGCAAGGCCCATCTCAGGGAAGGAACTGAAGCTTTCTTT. The encoded protein is CASKAHLREGTEAFF.

In this sample, this clone turned up a few times. V usage is TRBV29-1 and J usage is TRBJ2-7; TRBD1 aligns across 7 bases. CDR1 SQVTM and CDR2 ANQGSEA come from the germline V gene. Trimming cost V 3 bases and J 2 bases; bases outside gene matches: 1. The CDR3 consists of 12 residues. CDR3 nucleotide sequence: TGCAGCGTTGAGCAGGGGGCCTACGAGCAGTACTTC. Amino acid sequence: CSVEQGAYEQYF.

This clone occurred a few times. DNA of the CDR3: TGTGCCAGCAGCGTAGTAGTGAGGACTGAAGCTTTCTTT. Its translation is CASSVVVRTEAFF. This rearrangement joins TRBV9 to TRBJ1-1; D call uncertain. This CDR3 is 13 amino acids long. V was trimmed by 0 bases and J by 5 bases, leaving 8 bases between them. Germline V lookup: CDR1 SGDLS, CDR2 YYNGEE.

This clone was seen more than once but under ten times. The gene calls are TRBV4-3 and TRBJ1-1; the D is unclear. The CDR3 extends over 17 amino acids. Germline CDR1 is LGHNA and CDR2 is YSLEER. Deletions cut 1 base from V and 2 bases from J, with 17 bases between. CDR3 sequence (DNA): TGCGCCAGCAGCCAAGGATGGGCCCGGTCAGGCAACACTGAAGCTTTCTTT. This encodes CASSQGWARSGNTEAFF.